This TCR beta chain was profiled in a study of cytomegalovirus exposure and HLA in healthy donors. Background on the study: It was reported in a later analysis that the approximately 120 validation repertoires used the same platform as the 650 to 800 first-cohort repertoires. Findings of the study overall: Altogether, some 170 TCR beta chains were recorded as cytomegalovirus-associated. Across donors, most TCRs were seen rarely, yet some public ones were widespread.

A remark on this clone: Antigen unknown.

The donors were members of the roughly 120-subject validation cohort (separate from the approximately 670-subject first cohort). Germline V gives CDR1 MGHDK, CDR2 SYGVNS. The CDR3 length is 17 residues. V lost 1 base, J lost 0 bases, and 12 bases lay in between. TCRdb's table, derived via immunoSEQ multiplex PCR, lists solely in-frame clones and lacks some. This sample has 300,000 to 350,000 clones, with approximately 85% found just once. The sample was PBMCs. This clonotype originated in a man aged 25 to 40 in good health and CMV-seronegative. V gene TRBV25-1 combines with J gene TRBJ2-2; D is possibly TRBD1 (5 bases). DNA of the CDR3: TGTGCCAGCAGTGAATTTCTGGGGCTAACGAACACCGGGGAGCTGTTTTTT. Translation: CASSEFLGLTNTGELFF.